The 13 T cell receptor beta chains below all came from one sample that was sequenced in a study of cytomegalovirus exposure and HLA in healthy donors. Use of 60 Vbeta and 13 Jbeta primers characterized the PCR. Profiled with immunoSEQ multiplex PCR; TCRdb holds only in-frame clones, not every one. Of fewer than 150,000 clones listed, 75% to 90% are singletons. The sequenced material came from PBMCs. The receptors were gathered from a female donor in good health and CMV-seronegative.

A note on this clone: The same CDR3 also results from other DNA sequences found in this sample. The chain carries TRBV9 and TRBJ2-5; D is possibly TRBD2 (5 bases). The length of the CDR3 is 14 residues. Per the germline V gene, CDR1 is SGDLS and CDR2 is YYNGEE. Deletions cut 0 bases from V and 4 bases from J, with 10 bases between. This CDR3 reads CASSVGERRETQYF. CDR3 in DNA: TGTGCCAGCAGCGTAGGAGAGCGGAGAGAGACCCAGTACTTC.

This chain links TRBV28 with TRBJ2-7; D possibly corresponds to TRBD1 (8 bases). Germline CDR1 reads MDHEN; CDR2 reads SYDVKM. Trimming stripped 6 bases from V and 3 bases from J, with 21 bases between. The CDR3 is made up of 16 amino acids. The CDR3 DNA sequence: TGTGCCAGCAGCCTTAGCGGACAGGGAGGGGACTACGAGCAGTACTTC. Translation gives CASSLSGQGGDYEQYF.

Only a few counts were recorded for this clone. This chain connects TRBV9 to TRBJ2-3; TRBD2 aligns across 7 bases. CDR1 SGDLS and CDR2 YYNGEE come from the germline V gene. The length of the CDR3 is 16 residues. Trimming at V came to 1 base and at J to 5 bases, leaving 10 bases not matched to a gene. CDR3 DNA: TGTGCCAGCAGCGTAAGGGACGGGAGGTCTGGAGATACGCAGTATTTT. It yields the protein CASSVRDGRSGDTQYF.

The CDR3 nucleotides read TGTGCCAGCAGCTTGGGTCCCACGGGACAAGAGACCCAGTACTTC. It yields the protein CASSLGPTGQETQYF. The chain uses TRBV5-4 and TRBJ2-5, with a tentative D call TRBD2 (5 bases). V was pared by 0 bases and J by 2 bases, with 11 bases between. The CDR3 totals 15 residues. CDR1 is SGHNT, CDR2 YYREEE, per germline (reference sequence). Using reference TRBV5-4 and TRBJ2-5 for the parts outside the CDR3, the full variable domain is ETGVTQSPTHLIKTRGQQVTLRCSSQSGHNTVSWYQQALGQGPQFIFQYYREEENGRGNFPPRFSGLQFPNYSSELNVNALELDDSALYLCASSLGPTGQETQYFGPGTRLLVL.

The gene calls are TRBV9 and TRBJ2-2, with 7 bases matching TRBD1. Germline values: CDR1 SGDLS, CDR2 YYNGEE. Trimming cost V 0 bases and J 3 bases; bases outside gene matches: 5. The CDR3 totals 16 residues. CDR3 sequence: CASSVDKGADTGELFF. The CDR3 DNA follows: TGTGCCAGCAGCGTAGATAAGGGGGCGGACACCGGGGAGCTGTTTTTT.

This clone was observed once. The rearrangement uses TRBV19 and TRBJ1-1; 8 nucleotides line up with TRBD1. J lost 5 bases, V lost 2 bases, and 4 bases had no gene match. CDR3 length equals 14 residues. Per the germline V gene, CDR1 is LNHDA and CDR2 is SQIVND (reference sequence). The CDR3 loop is CASSIQGAKTEAFF. As DNA, the CDR3 is TGTGCCAGTAGTATACAGGGGGCGAAAACTGAAGCTTTCTTT.

This clone was seen a few times. This sequence joins TRBV29-1 and TRBJ2-5; 12 bases fit TRBD1. The V and J ends lost 6 bases and 3 bases, in that order; junction bases with no gene match: 14. Per the germline V gene, CDR1 is SQVTM and CDR2 is ANQGSEA. The CDR3 length is 17 residues. The CDR3 loop reads CSVGGADGTGGEETQYF. The CDR3 DNA reads as TGCAGCGTCGGGGGGGCCGACGGGACAGGGGGCGAAGAGACCCAGTACTTC. Full variable domain (missing parts from reference TRBV29-1 and TRBJ2-5): SAVISQKPSRDICQRGTSLTIQCQVDSQVTMMFWYRQQPGQSLTLIATANQGSEATYESGFVIDKFPISRPNLTFSTLTVSNMSPEDSSIYLCSVGGADGTGGEETQYFGPGTRLLVL.

As to this clone: The junction does not match germline at one end; this may be a read error. The chain couples TRBV7-7 to TRBJ2-3; D is unresolved. There are 15 residues in the CDR3. Germline V lookup: CDR1 SSHAT, CDR2 FNYEAQ (reference sequence). CDR3 sequence: CASSLGQASTDTQYF. CDR3 DNA: TGTGCTAGCAGCTTAGGGCAGGCTAGCACAGATACGCAGTATTTT.

The genes are TRBV6-5 and TRBJ2-1, with D maybe TRBD2 (6 bases). The V gene's germline CDR1 is MNHEY and CDR2 SVGAGI. The V gene lost 4 bases and the J gene lost 0 bases, with 10 bases spanning the gap. This CDR3 is built from 15 residues. CDR3 nucleotides: TGTGCCAGCAGTTTGGACGGGAGCTCCTACAATGAGCAGTTCTTC. Translated, it gives CASSLDGSSYNEQFF.

The V and J genes are TRBV5-1 and TRBJ2-1, with 8 bases lining up with TRBD1. Germline V lookup: CDR1 SGHRS, CDR2 YFSETQ. CDR3 size: 16 residues. V gave up 0 bases and J gave up 12 bases; unmatched junction bases: 14. CDR3 bases: TGCGCCAGCAGCTTGGCCGCGGGACAGGTCCAAATGGGGCAGTTCTTC. It yields the protein CASSLAAGQVQMGQFF. The full variable domain, its missing parts supplied by reference TRBV5-1 and TRBJ2-1, is KAGVTQTPRYLIKTRGQQVTLSCSPISGHRSVSWYQQTPGQGLQFLFEYFSETQRNKGNFPGRFSGRQFSNSRSEMNVSTLELGDSALYLCASSLAAGQVQMGQFFGPGTRLTVL.

This rearrangement joins TRBV5-1 to TRBJ2-1, with D unresolved. Germline V gene lookup returns CDR1 SGHRS and CDR2 YFSETQ. Trimming took 0 bases from V and 9 from J, leaving 10 bases between them. There are 13 residues in the CDR3. The CDR3 nucleotides read TGCGCCAGCAGCTTGGACCCGCACGGTGAGCAGTTCTTC. Translation: CASSLDPHGEQFF. Full variable domain (rest looked up from reference TRBV5-1 and TRBJ2-1): KAGVTQTPRYLIKTRGQQVTLSCSPISGHRSVSWYQQTPGQGLQFLFEYFSETQRNKGNFPGRFSGRQFSNSRSEMNVSTLELGDSALYLCASSLDPHGEQFFGPGTRLTVL.

The chain carries TRBV6-5 and TRBJ1-5, with TRBD1 matching over 7 bases. This CDR3 comprises 14 residues. The germline CDR1 and CDR2 sequences are MNHEY and SVGAGI. Trimming at V came to 4 bases and at J to 11 bases, leaving 11 bases not matched to a gene. CDR3 amino acids: CASSSGTAPASQHF. The CDR3 bases are TGTGCCAGCAGTTCGGGGACAGCCCCTGCGTCCCAGCATTTT.

This clone was counted a single time. The rearrangement links TRBV5-1 to TRBJ2-1, with D possibly being TRBD1 (6 bases). V was shortened by 4 bases and J by 1 base, with 9 bases between the two germline ends. This CDR3 spans 14 amino acids. CDR1 and CDR2 (germline): SGHRS, YFSETQ. CDR3 loop: CASSPGQSYNEQFF. The CDR3, as DNA: TGCGCCAGCAGCCCGGGACAATCCTACAATGAGCAGTTCTTC. Full variable domain (rest looked up from reference TRBV5-1 and TRBJ2-1): KAGVTQTPRYLIKTRGQQVTLSCSPISGHRSVSWYQQTPGQGLQFLFEYFSETQRNKGNFPGRFSGRQFSNSRSEMNVSTLELGDSALYLCASSPGQSYNEQFFGPGTRLTVL.